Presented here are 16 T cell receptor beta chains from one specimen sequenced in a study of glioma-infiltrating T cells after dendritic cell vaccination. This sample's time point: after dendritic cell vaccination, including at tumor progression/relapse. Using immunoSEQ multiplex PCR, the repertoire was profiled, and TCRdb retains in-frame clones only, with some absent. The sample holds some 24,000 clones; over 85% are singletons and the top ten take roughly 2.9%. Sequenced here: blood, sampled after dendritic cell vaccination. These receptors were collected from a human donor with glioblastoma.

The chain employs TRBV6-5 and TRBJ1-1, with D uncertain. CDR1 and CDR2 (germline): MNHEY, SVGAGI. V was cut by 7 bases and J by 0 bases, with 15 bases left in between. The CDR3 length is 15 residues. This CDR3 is CASKLAQAMNTEAFF. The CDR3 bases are TGTGCCAGCAAGTTAGCGCAGGCCATGAACACTGAAGCTTTCTTT.

The CDR3 region has the DNA TGCGCCAGCAGTTCCGTGGCGGGAGCGAACACCGGGGAGCTGTTTTTT. As protein: CASSSVAGANTGELFF. The rearrangement links TRBV5-1 to TRBJ2-2; 7 positions agree with TRBD2. Germline trimming cut 5 bases from V and 0 bases from J; bases unmatched to any gene: 7. The CDR3 sequence is 16 residues long. Germline CDR1 and CDR2: SGHRS and YFSETQ.

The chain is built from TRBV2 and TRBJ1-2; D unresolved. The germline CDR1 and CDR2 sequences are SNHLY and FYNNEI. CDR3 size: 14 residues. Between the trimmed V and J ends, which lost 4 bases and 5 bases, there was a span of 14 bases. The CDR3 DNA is TGTGCCAGCAGTGGGAGCCGAACCACATATGGCTACACCTTC. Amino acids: CASSGSRTTYGYTF.

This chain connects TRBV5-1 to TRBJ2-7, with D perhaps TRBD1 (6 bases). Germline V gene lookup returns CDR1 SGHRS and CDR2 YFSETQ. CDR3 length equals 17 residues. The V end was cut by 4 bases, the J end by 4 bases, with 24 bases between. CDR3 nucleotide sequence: TGCGCCAGCAGCCCCAGGGGCCCCGGGACACCTCGTTACGAGCAGTACTTC. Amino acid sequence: CASSPRGPGTPRYEQYF. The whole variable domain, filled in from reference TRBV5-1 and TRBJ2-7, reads KAGVTQTPRYLIKTRGQQVTLSCSPISGHRSVSWYQQTPGQGLQFLFEYFSETQRNKGNFPGRFSGRQFSNSRSEMNVSTLELGDSALYLCASSPRGPGTPRYEQYFGPGTRLTVT.

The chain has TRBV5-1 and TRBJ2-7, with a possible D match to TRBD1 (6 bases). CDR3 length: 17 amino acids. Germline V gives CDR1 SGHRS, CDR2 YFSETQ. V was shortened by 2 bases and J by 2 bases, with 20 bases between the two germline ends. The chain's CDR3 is CASSLTNRDKIPYEQYF. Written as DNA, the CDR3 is TGCGCCAGCAGCTTAACTAACAGGGATAAAATACCCTACGAGCAGTACTTC.

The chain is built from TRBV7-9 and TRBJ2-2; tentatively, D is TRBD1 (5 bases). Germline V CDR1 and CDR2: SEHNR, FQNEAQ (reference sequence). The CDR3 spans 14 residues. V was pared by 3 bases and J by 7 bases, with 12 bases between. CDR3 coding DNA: TGTGCCAGCAGCTTTTTGCAGGGCAGCGGGGAGCTGTTTTTT. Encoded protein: CASSFLQGSGELFF.

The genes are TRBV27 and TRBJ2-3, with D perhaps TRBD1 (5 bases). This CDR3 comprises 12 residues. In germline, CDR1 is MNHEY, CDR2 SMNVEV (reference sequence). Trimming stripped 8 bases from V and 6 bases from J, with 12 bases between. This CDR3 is CASSIRADTQYF. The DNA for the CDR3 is TGTGCCAGCTCAATCAGGGCGGATACGCAGTATTTT.

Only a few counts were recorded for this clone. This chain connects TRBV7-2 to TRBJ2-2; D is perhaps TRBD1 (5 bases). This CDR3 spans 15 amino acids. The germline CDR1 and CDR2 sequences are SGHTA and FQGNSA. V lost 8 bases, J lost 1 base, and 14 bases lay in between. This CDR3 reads CASGLRQGNTGELFF. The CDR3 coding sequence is TGTGCCAGCGGTTTGAGGCAGGGGAACACCGGGGAGCTGTTTTTT.

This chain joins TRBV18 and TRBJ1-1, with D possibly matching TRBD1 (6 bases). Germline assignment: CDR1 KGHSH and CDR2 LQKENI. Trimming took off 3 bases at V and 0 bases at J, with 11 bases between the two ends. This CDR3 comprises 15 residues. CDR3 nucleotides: TGTGCCAGCTCACCTGGACAGATCATGAACACTGAAGCTTTCTTT. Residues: CASSPGQIMNTEAFF.

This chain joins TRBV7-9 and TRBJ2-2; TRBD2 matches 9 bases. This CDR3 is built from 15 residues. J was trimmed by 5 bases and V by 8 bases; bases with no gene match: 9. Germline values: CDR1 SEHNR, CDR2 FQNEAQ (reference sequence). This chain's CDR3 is CASPRGGASTGELFF. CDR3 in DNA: TGTGCCAGCCCCCGCGGGGGGGCGAGTACCGGGGAGCTGTTTTTT.

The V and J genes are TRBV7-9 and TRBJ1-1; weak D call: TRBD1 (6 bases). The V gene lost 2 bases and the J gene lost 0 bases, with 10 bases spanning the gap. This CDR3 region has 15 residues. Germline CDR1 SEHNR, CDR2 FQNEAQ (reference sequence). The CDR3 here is CASSLQGQMNTEAFF. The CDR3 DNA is TGTGCCAGCAGCTTACAAGGACAGATGAACACTGAAGCTTTCTTT.

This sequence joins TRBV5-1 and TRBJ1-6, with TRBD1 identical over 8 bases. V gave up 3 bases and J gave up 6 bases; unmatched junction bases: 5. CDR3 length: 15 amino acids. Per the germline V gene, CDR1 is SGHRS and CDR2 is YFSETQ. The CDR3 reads CASSSGGQGNSPLHF. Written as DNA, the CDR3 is TGCGCCAGCAGCTCAGGAGGACAGGGTAATTCACCCCTCCACTTT. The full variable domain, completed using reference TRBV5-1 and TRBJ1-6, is KAGVTQTPRYLIKTRGQQVTLSCSPISGHRSVSWYQQTPGQGLQFLFEYFSETQRNKGNFPGRFSGRQFSNSRSEMNVSTLELGDSALYLCASSSGGQGNSPLHFGNGTRLTVT.

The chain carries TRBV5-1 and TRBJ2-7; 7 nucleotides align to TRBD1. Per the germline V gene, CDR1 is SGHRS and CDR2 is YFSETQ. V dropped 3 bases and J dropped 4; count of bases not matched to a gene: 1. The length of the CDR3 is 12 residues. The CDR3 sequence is CASSSTGYEQYF. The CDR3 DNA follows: TGCGCCAGCAGCTCGACAGGGTACGAGCAGTACTTC.

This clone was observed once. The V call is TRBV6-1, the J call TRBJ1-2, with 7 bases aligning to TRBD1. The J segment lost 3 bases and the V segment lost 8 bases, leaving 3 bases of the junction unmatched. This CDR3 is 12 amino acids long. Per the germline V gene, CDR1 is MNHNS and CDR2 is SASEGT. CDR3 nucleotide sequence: TGTGCCAGCGGCCAGGGGGACTATGGCTACACCTTC. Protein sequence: CASGQGDYGYTF.

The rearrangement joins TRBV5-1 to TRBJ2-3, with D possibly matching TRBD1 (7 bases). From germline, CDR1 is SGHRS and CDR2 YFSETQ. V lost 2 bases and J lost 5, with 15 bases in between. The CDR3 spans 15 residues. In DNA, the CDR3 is TGCGCCAGCAGCTTCCGACAGGGAGGTGAAGATACGCAGTATTTT. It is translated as CASSFRQGGEDTQYF. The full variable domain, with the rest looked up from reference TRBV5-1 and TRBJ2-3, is KAGVTQTPRYLIKTRGQQVTLSCSPISGHRSVSWYQQTPGQGLQFLFEYFSETQRNKGNFPGRFSGRQFSNSRSEMNVSTLELGDSALYLCASSFRQGGEDTQYFGPGTRLTVL.

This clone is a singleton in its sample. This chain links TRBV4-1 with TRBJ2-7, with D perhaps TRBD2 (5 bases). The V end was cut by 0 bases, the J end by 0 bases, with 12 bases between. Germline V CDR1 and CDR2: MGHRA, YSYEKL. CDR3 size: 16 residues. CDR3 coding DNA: TGCGCCAGCAGCCAAGACAGCGGCGTTAGCTCCTACGAGCAGTACTTC. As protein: CASSQDSGVSSYEQYF.